The 26 T cell receptor beta chains presented below share a single source sample, sequenced in a study of shared clonotypes between healthy human individuals. Naive CD8 cells lacked CD45RO, underwent positive selection for CCR7 and left out terminally differentiated effector memory CD45RA+ cells. Some clones are missing from TCRdb's copy, which holds only in-frame ones; the method was immunoSEQ multiplex PCR. The sample yields 630,000 or so clones, 95% to 98% seen once. Input material: naive CD8+ T cells sorted from blood. The receptors derive from a man aged 25-40 years in good health.

The chain links TRBV7-9 to TRBJ2-3, with 11 nucleotides matching TRBD2. Germline V CDR1 and CDR2: SEHNR, FQNEAQ (reference sequence). The CDR3 sequence is 19 residues long. V was clipped by 4 bases and J by 2 bases; unmatched bases: 14. The CDR3 loop reads CASSSGTSGFWNSTDTQYF. The CDR3 region has the DNA TGTGCCAGCAGCTCCGGGACTAGCGGATTCTGGAATTCCACAGATACGCAGTATTTT.

This chain connects TRBV27 to TRBJ2-1, with 9 bases fitting TRBD2. Germline V gene lookup returns CDR1 MNHEY and CDR2 SMNVEV (reference sequence). Trimming removed 8 bases from V and 7 bases from J; junction bases left unmatched: 12. CDR3 length: 15 residues. The CDR3 reads CASGLPGTSKNEQFF. DNA for the CDR3: TGTGCCAGCGGGCTACCCGGGACTAGCAAAAATGAGCAGTTCTTC.

The chain employs TRBV7-2 and TRBJ1-1; TRBD1 matches at 8 bases. Per germline, CDR1 SGHTA and CDR2 FQGNSA. The trim removed 3 bases at V and 6 bases at J, leaving 0 bases unmatched. The CDR3 sequence is 12 residues long. The CDR3 loop reads CASSLTGAEAFF. The CDR3 nucleotides are TGTGCCAGCAGCTTGACAGGGGCTGAAGCTTTCTTT.

This chain joins TRBV7-9 and TRBJ2-1; D gene ambiguous. In germline, CDR1 is SEHNR, CDR2 FQNEAQ (reference sequence). Trimming shortened V by 5 bases and J by 0 bases, and 11 bases separated the two germline ends. This CDR3 is 15 amino acids long. The CDR3 DNA sequence: TGTGCCAGCAGCCAAGCAGGCCGCTCCTACAATGAGCAGTTCTTC. Protein: CASSQAGRSYNEQFF.

V gene TRBV10-3 combines with J gene TRBJ1-2; D is perhaps TRBD1 (6 bases). CDR1 ENHRY and CDR2 SYGVKD come from the germline V gene. The CDR3 is 15 residues long. The V and J ends lost 7 bases and 8 bases respectively, with 23 bases between them. The DNA of the CDR3 is TGTGCCATCACCGAAAGGGAGACAGGTAATCACGGCTACACCTTC. Translated, it gives CAITERETGNHGYTF.

The chain couples TRBV4-1 to TRBJ2-7; D is unresolved. The germline V gene has CDR1 MGHRA and CDR2 YSYEKL. V gave up 1 base and J gave up 2 bases, with 6 bases separating them. The CDR3 totals 13 residues. CDR3 nucleotide sequence: TGCGCCAGCAGCCAAGGGACGACCTACGAGCAGTACTTC. It specifies CASSQGTTYEQYF.

The chain links TRBV19 to TRBJ2-7; 8 bases are shared with TRBD2. With V trimmed by 5 bases and J by 2 bases, 5 bases remained unmatched. Germline V gene lookup returns CDR1 LNHDA and CDR2 SQIVND (reference sequence). The CDR3 runs to 14 residues. CDR3 amino acids: CASSPSGSPYEQYF. DNA of the CDR3: TGTGCCAGTAGTCCGAGCGGGAGCCCCTACGAGCAGTACTTC.

J is TRBJ1-5 and V is TRBV19; D remains ambiguous. Germline V gene data show CDR1 as LNHDA and CDR2 as SQIVND (reference sequence). The CDR3 has 15 amino acids. V gave up 5 bases and J gave up 0 bases, with 11 bases separating them. The CDR3 is CASSSSRSSNQPQHF. In DNA, the CDR3 is TGTGCCAGTAGTTCCTCCCGGAGTAGCAATCAGCCCCAGCATTTT. The full variable domain, its missing parts supplied by reference TRBV19 and TRBJ1-5, is DGGITQSPKYLFRKEGQNVTLSCEQNLNHDAMYWYRQDPGQGLRLIYYSQIVNDFQKGDIAEGYSVSREKKESFPLTVTSAQKNPTAFYLCASSSSRSSNQPQHFGDGTRLSIL.

This chain links TRBV29-1 with TRBJ1-1; D is perhaps TRBD1 (5 bases). The CDR3 is 12 amino acids. The V gene's germline CDR1 is SQVTM and CDR2 ANQGSEA. V was trimmed by 5 bases and J by 3 bases, leaving 10 bases between them. The CDR3: CSVYGGDTEAFF. As DNA, the CDR3 is TGCAGCGTTTATGGGGGTGACACTGAAGCTTTCTTT.

In this sample, this clone turned up once. The V gene is TRBV2, the J gene TRBJ2-3; weak D call: TRBD1 (6 bases). The germline gives CDR1 SNHLY, CDR2 FYNNEI. The CDR3 spans 15 residues. V was trimmed by 6 bases and J by 4 bases, leaving 17 bases between them. CDR3 DNA sequence: TGTGCCAGCAGGCTCAGGGGCCTGATGTCAGATACGCAGTATTTT. Protein product: CASRLRGLMSDTQYF.

The chain carries TRBV6-6 and TRBJ2-1; 7 nucleotides match TRBD2. CDR1 and CDR2 from the germline V gene are MNHNY and SVGAGI (reference sequence). Trimming removed 5 bases from V and 5 bases from J; junction bases left unmatched: 12. The CDR3 is made up of 16 amino acids. For the CDR3, the DNA is TGTGCCAGCAGTACATTTAGCGGGTTGAGGCACAATGAGCAGTTCTTC. Its translation is CASSTFSGLRHNEQFF.

This chain connects TRBV29-1 to TRBJ2-3; D is undetermined. V was clipped by 8 bases and J by 2 bases, with 14 bases between them. Looked up from germline, CDR1 is SQVTM and CDR2 is ANQGSEA. This CDR3 is built from 13 residues. CDR3 loop: CSPLVLPTDTQYF. The DNA for the CDR3 is TGCAGCCCCTTGGTACTACCCACAGATACGCAGTATTTT.

The V call is TRBV27, the J call TRBJ2-7; D is uncertain. The CDR3 loop spans 15 amino acids. The germline V and J ends were trimmed by 1 base and 3 bases, with 13 bases remaining between them. Germline V CDR1 and CDR2: MNHEY, SMNVEV (reference sequence). The CDR3 loop reads CASSLLGDRLYEQYF. CDR3 bases: TGTGCCAGCAGTTTATTAGGAGATCGACTCTACGAGCAGTACTTC.

The chain recombines TRBV10-3 with TRBJ2-7; 9 bases line up with TRBD2. This CDR3 region has 15 residues. V shed 3 bases and J 2 bases; nucleotides not matched to a gene: 5. The V gene's germline CDR1 is ENHRY and CDR2 SYGVKD. This CDR3 is CAISDVAGGAYEQYF. The CDR3, as DNA: TGTGCCATCAGTGATGTGGCGGGAGGGGCCTACGAGCAGTACTTC.

The chain carries TRBV4-1 and TRBJ2-7; a weak D match, TRBD1 (6 bases). Trimming stripped 5 bases from V and 3 bases from J, with 11 bases between. The germline V gene has CDR1 MGHRA and CDR2 YSYEKL. The CDR3 loop spans 13 amino acids. CDR3 nucleotide sequence: TGCGCCAGCAGCTTTAAACAGGGCTACGAGCAGTACTTC. Translation gives CASSFKQGYEQYF.

The chain couples TRBV15 to TRBJ2-5; 7 bases line up with TRBD1. The germline gives CDR1 LNHNV, CDR2 YYDKDF (reference sequence). The CDR3 runs to 15 residues. The V and J ends lost 4 bases and 2 bases, in that order; junction bases with no gene match: 7. CDR3 nucleotides: TGTGCCACCAGCACTTGGGGGACAGAACAAGAGACCCAGTACTTC. This encodes CATSTWGTEQETQYF.

The chain joins TRBV10-2 to TRBJ2-1; D remains ambiguous. Germline assignment: CDR1 WSHSY and CDR2 SAAADI. Trimming removed 7 bases from V and 13 bases from J, with 17 bases in between. The length of the CDR3 is 12 residues. CDR3 nucleotides: TGCGCCAGCACATCGGGCGGAACGGCACAGTTCTTC. Its translation: CASTSGGTAQFF.

The genes are TRBV27 and TRBJ2-1; 10 bases align to TRBD2. Germline V gene data show CDR1 as MNHEY and CDR2 as SMNVEV (reference sequence). The CDR3 is 13 amino acids. V was clipped by 7 bases and J by 10 bases; unmatched bases: 7. In DNA, the CDR3 is TGTGCCAGCAAACGGGGACTAGCGTCGGAGCAGTTCTTC. This sequence encodes CASKRGLASEQFF.

The chain is built from TRBV10-2 and TRBJ1-1, with D possibly TRBD1 on 6 matching bases. Trimming cost V 4 bases and J 4 bases, with 10 bases left between them. The CDR3 has 13 amino acids. Germline V gives CDR1 WSHSY, CDR2 SAAADI. The CDR3 nucleotides read TGCGCCAGCAGTGCGGGGGCTTCCACTGAAGCTTTCTTT. This encodes CASSAGASTEAFF.

This chain uses TRBV19 with TRBJ2-2; 10 nucleotides match TRBD2. J was trimmed by 6 bases and V by 8 bases; bases with no gene match: 3. The V gene's germline CDR1 is LNHDA and CDR2 SQIVND (reference sequence). This CDR3 has 13 residues. Here the CDR3 DNA reads TGTGCCAGTGATCTAGCGGGAGCCGGGGAGCTGTTTTTT. Protein: CASDLAGAGELFF.

The chain recombines TRBV6-5 with TRBJ1-1, with D tentatively TRBD1 (5 bases). Germline values: CDR1 MNHEY, CDR2 SVGAGI. The CDR3 consists of 13 residues. V gave up 6 bases and J gave up 0 bases, with 8 bases separating them. CDR3 loop: CASRRTLNTEAFF. The CDR3 region has the DNA TGTGCCAGCAGACGGACACTGAACACTGAAGCTTTCTTT.

The chain links TRBV7-9 to TRBJ2-7; tentatively, D is TRBD2 (5 bases). This CDR3 has 16 residues. Germline loops: CDR1 SEHNR, CDR2 FQNEAQ (reference sequence). Trimming cost V 5 bases and J 4 bases, with 21 bases left between them. CDR3 residues: CASSRRELGEIYEQYF. The DNA for the CDR3 is TGTGCCAGCAGCCGTCGGGAACTAGGAGAAATTTACGAGCAGTACTTC.

The chain uses TRBV13 and TRBJ2-2; D is perhaps TRBD2 (6 bases). This CDR3 is built from 16 residues. Trimming removed 1 base from V and 5 bases from J, with 14 bases in between. From germline, CDR1 is PRHDT and CDR2 FYEKMQ (reference sequence). The CDR3 protein is CASSLAGGIFTGELFF. For the CDR3, the DNA is TGTGCCAGCAGCTTAGCGGGCGGGATATTTACCGGGGAGCTGTTTTTT. Supplemented by reference TRBV13 and TRBJ2-2, the full variable domain reads AAGVIQSPRHLIKEKRETATLKCYPIPRHDTVYWYQQGPGQDPQFLISFYEKMQSDKGSIPDRFSAQQFSDYHSELNMSSLELGDSALYFCASSLAGGIFTGELFFGEGSRLTVL.

The chain joins TRBV27 to TRBJ2-1; perhaps TRBD1 as D (6 bases). With 6 bases removed from V and 3 bases from J, the gap between germline ends came to 12 bases. Germline V CDR1 and CDR2: MNHEY, SMNVEV (reference sequence). The CDR3 sequence is 14 residues long. The CDR3 sequence is CASSQGHFYNEQFF. CDR3 nucleotide sequence: TGTGCCAGCAGCCAGGGACACTTCTACAATGAGCAGTTCTTC.

This clone was seen only once. V and J are TRBV5-1 and TRBJ2-2; D is uncertain. Trimming removed 4 bases at V and 5 bases at J, with 15 bases between. CDR3 size: 15 residues. Germline values: CDR1 SGHRS, CDR2 YFSETQ. The CDR3: CASSQDPVGTGELFF. CDR3 in DNA: TGCGCCAGCAGCCAGGACCCCGTAGGGACCGGGGAGCTGTTTTTT.

V gene TRBV5-5 combines with J gene TRBJ2-2; TRBD2 might be the D (5 bases). Trimming cost V 3 bases and J 5 bases, with 11 bases left between them. The germline CDR1 and CDR2 sequences are SGHKS and YYEKEE (reference sequence). The CDR3 is made up of 14 amino acids. CDR3 nucleotides: TGTGCCAGCAGCTGGGAGCCTCCTACCGGGGAGCTGTTTTTT. It is translated as CASSWEPPTGELFF.